Below are 30 T cell receptor beta chains sequenced from a single sample in a study of T cells after posttransplantation cyclophosphamide. Repertoires were generated with immunoSEQ multiplex PCR, while TCRdb's copy carries only in-frame clones and drops some. The sample carries about 9,200 clones, roughly 98% recorded once. Sequencing was carried out using naive CD8+ T cells sorted from PBMCs. These TCRs come from a man aged 50 or older in good health, CMV-negative, and a related stem cell transplant donor.

This clone was found once. V is TRBV19 and J is TRBJ2-1; the D is unclear. The CDR3 length is 13 residues. Trimming cost V 1 base and J 6 bases, with 7 bases left between them. Germline V gives CDR1 LNHDA, CDR2 SQIVND (reference sequence). The CDR3 region is CASSIGLPNEQFF. The CDR3 DNA reads TGTGCCAGTAGTATAGGACTCCCCAATGAGCAGTTCTTC.

This chain links TRBV29-1 with TRBJ2-1; TRBD1 aligns across 7 bases. The ends lost 1 base at V and 5 bases at J; junction bases unmatched: 14. Germline CDR1 and CDR2: SQVTM and ANQGSEA. The CDR3 spans 17 residues. The CDR3 loop is CSVEGHPGGSGDNEQFF. In nucleotides, the CDR3 is TGCAGCGTTGAAGGTCACCCAGGGGGATCAGGCGACAATGAGCAGTTCTTC.

The chain joins TRBV7-9 to TRBJ2-3, with 9 bases that match TRBD2. V was clipped by 8 bases and J by 4 bases; unmatched bases: 7. Germline V CDR1 and CDR2: SEHNR, FQNEAQ (reference sequence). CDR3 length equals 14 residues. The CDR3 nucleotides are TGTGCCAGCGGGGGTAGCGGGAGTTCAGATACGCAGTATTTT. Translating it yields CASGGSGSSDTQYF.

This rearrangement joins TRBV19 to TRBJ1-2; no clear D. V lost 0 bases to trimming and J lost 5 bases, with 16 bases between them. Germline lookup yields CDR1 LNHDA and CDR2 SQIVND (reference sequence). This CDR3 is 16 amino acids long. The CDR3 region has the DNA TGTGCCAGTAGTATAGATTCCTTAACAGTTGGATATGGCTACACCTTC. This gives the protein CASSIDSLTVGYGYTF.

The genes are TRBV7-8 and TRBJ2-1; 9 bases fit TRBD1. With 5 bases clipped from V and 1 base from J, the junction kept 6 bases outside the gene matches. This CDR3 has 16 residues. Germline assignment: CDR1 SGHVS and CDR2 FQNEAQ. As DNA, the CDR3 is TGTGCCAGCAGCCTACTCGGGACAGGGTCCTACAATGAGCAGTTCTTC. Translating gives CASSLLGTGSYNEQFF.

V is TRBV7-2 and J is TRBJ2-7, with TRBD2 identical over 7 bases. Losses at the gene ends were 1 base for V and 2 bases for J; bases not matched to a gene: 5. CDR3 size: 15 residues. From germline, CDR1 is SGHTA and CDR2 FQGNSA. The DNA for the CDR3 is TGTGCCAGCAGCTTAGTCCCGGGGGGAACCTACGAGCAGTACTTC. Translated: CASSLVPGGTYEQYF.

The rearrangement uses TRBV10-3 and TRBJ2-7; no reliable D call. Looked up from germline, CDR1 is ENHRY and CDR2 is SYGVKD. This CDR3 spans 12 amino acids. V was cut by 8 bases and J by 0 bases, with 8 bases left in between. The CDR3 DNA reads TGTGCCATCTTACTACCCTCCTACGAGCAGTACTTC. It codes for CAILLPSYEQYF.

CDR3: CASRFAGVSNEQFF. CDR3 sequence (DNA): TGTGCCAGTAGATTTGCGGGAGTGTCCAATGAGCAGTTCTTC. The chain is built from TRBV19 and TRBJ2-1; 7 bases align to TRBD2. The ends lost 6 bases at V and 6 bases at J; junction bases unmatched: 8. The germline gives CDR1 LNHDA, CDR2 SQIVND (reference sequence). The CDR3 runs 14 residues.

The chain has TRBV6-1 and TRBJ2-1; the match to TRBD2 covers 10 bases. The ends lost 4 bases at V and 8 bases at J; junction bases unmatched: 11. The CDR3 contains 16 residues. Germline V gene lookup returns CDR1 MNHNS and CDR2 SASEGT. The CDR3: CASSGYGTSVLDEQFF. CDR3 sequence (DNA): TGTGCCAGCAGTGGATACGGGACTAGCGTGCTAGATGAGCAGTTCTTC.

The chain uses TRBV19 and TRBJ1-1, with D perhaps matching TRBD1 (6 bases). This CDR3 comprises 14 residues. Germline CDR1 and CDR2: LNHDA and SQIVND (reference sequence). V shed 3 bases and J shed 0 bases, with 8 bases lying between them. The CDR3 sequence is CASSMGAMNTEAFF. In DNA form, the CDR3 reads TGTGCCAGTAGTATGGGGGCGATGAACACTGAAGCTTTCTTT.

The sample holds a few counts of this clone. V usage is TRBV4-3 and J usage is TRBJ2-5; 7 bases are shared with TRBD2. CDR1 is LGHNA, CDR2 YSLEER, per germline. V shed 4 bases and J 4 bases; nucleotides not matched to a gene: 6. The CDR3 runs to 14 residues. The CDR3 is CASSPSGDGETQYF. The CDR3, as DNA: TGCGCCAGCAGCCCGAGCGGGGACGGAGAGACCCAGTACTTC.

The chain employs TRBV13 and TRBJ2-7; TRBD1 matches at 9 bases. CDR3 length equals 16 residues. The trim removed 5 bases at V and 2 bases at J, leaving 10 bases unmatched. The germline V gene encodes CDR1 PRHDT and CDR2 FYEKMQ (reference sequence). The CDR3 is CASSTRSGTGTYEQYF. The CDR3 nucleotides are TGTGCCAGCAGCACACGCTCCGGGACAGGGACCTACGAGCAGTACTTC. The full variable domain, rest sourced from reference TRBV13 and TRBJ2-7, is AAGVIQSPRHLIKEKRETATLKCYPIPRHDTVYWYQQGPGQDPQFLISFYEKMQSDKGSIPDRFSAQQFSDYHSELNMSSLELGDSALYFCASSTRSGTGTYEQYFGPGTRLTVT.

The V gene is TRBV2, the J gene TRBJ1-1, with D possibly TRBD1 on 6 matching bases. Germline loops: CDR1 SNHLY, CDR2 FYNNEI. Trimming removed 5 bases from V and 2 bases from J, with 15 bases in between. This CDR3 has 15 amino acids. The CDR3 nucleotides are TGTGCCAGCAGTCCCTTCTCAGGGGATAACACTGAAGCTTTCTTT. It is translated as CASSPFSGDNTEAFF.

This chain joins TRBV9 and TRBJ1-1; D is uncertain. CDR3 size: 13 residues. The V and J ends lost 0 bases and 4 bases respectively, with 7 bases between them. Germline V CDR1 and CDR2: SGDLS, YYNGEE. DNA of the CDR3: TGTGCCAGCAGCGTAGGGCCAACCACTGAAGCTTTCTTT. It is translated as CASSVGPTTEAFF.

With regard to this clone: One junction end does not reproduce the germline sequence, and a read error may be involved. V is TRBV7-3 and J is TRBJ2-3, with 11 positions matching TRBD2. This CDR3 comprises 15 residues. CDR1 is SGHTA and CDR2 is FQGTGA in the germline V gene. CDR3 sequence: CASCFSGGAADTQYF. The CDR3 DNA is TGTGCCAGCTGCTTTAGCGGGGGGGCAGCAGATACGCAGTATTTT. Drawing the rest from reference TRBV7-3 and TRBJ2-3, the complete variable domain is GAGVSQTPSNKVTEKGKYVELRCDPISGHTALYWYRQSLGQGPEFLIYFQGTGAADDSGLPNDRFFAVRPEGSVSTLKIQRTERGDSAVYLCASCFSGGAADTQYFGPGTRLTVL.

This sequence joins TRBV20-1 and TRBJ1-2; D remains ambiguous. Looked up from germline, CDR1 is DFQATT and CDR2 is SNEGSKA (reference sequence). The V end lost 5 bases, the J end lost 8 bases, and 9 bases lay between the germline ends. The CDR3 has 10 amino acids. The CDR3 region is CSALIEGYTF. The CDR3 nucleotides read TGCAGTGCTCTGATCGAGGGCTACACCTTC.

This clone was recorded once. This rearrangement joins TRBV19 to TRBJ1-1, with a weak D call TRBD1 (5 bases). Germline V gene sequence: CDR1 LNHDA, CDR2 SQIVND (reference sequence). Trimming took 6 bases from V and 1 from J, leaving 21 bases between them. The CDR3 is 17 residues long. The CDR3 DNA reads TGTGCCAGTAGAGACCGTGGGGGGTGGGTGTCGAACACTGAAGCTTTCTTT. It specifies CASRDRGGWVSNTEAFF.

V gene TRBV7-9 combines with J gene TRBJ2-7; D may be TRBD1 (6 bases). Germline V CDR1 and CDR2: SEHNR, FQNEAQ (reference sequence). The CDR3 has 14 amino acids. V shed 8 bases and J shed 1 base, with 15 bases lying between them. The CDR3 coding sequence is TGTGCCAGCGGTTTCGCCGGGACATCCTACGAGCAGTACTTC. This gives the protein CASGFAGTSYEQYF.

The chain is built from TRBV9 and TRBJ2-3; 8 nucleotides match TRBD2. V gave up 0 bases and J gave up 5 bases; unmatched junction bases: 5. Per germline, CDR1 SGDLS and CDR2 YYNGEE. This CDR3 has 15 amino acids. CDR3 DNA: TGTGCCAGCAGCGTAGCTGGGCGGGGGGTAGATACGCAGTATTTT. It codes for CASSVAGRGVDTQYF.

The J gene is TRBJ2-2, the V gene TRBV7-3; possible D gene TRBD2, 7 bases. The CDR3 has 19 residues. Trimming took 10 bases from V and 0 from J, leaving 27 bases between them. Germline loops: CDR1 SGHTA, CDR2 FQGTGA. The CDR3 coding sequence is TGTGCCACCGCCGCAGGCTTAGGGGAGGGGGGTCCGAACACCGGGGAGCTGTTTTTT. Its translation: CATAAGLGEGGPNTGELFF.

The J gene is TRBJ1-2, the V gene TRBV19; no definite D call. The germline CDR1 and CDR2 sequences are LNHDA and SQIVND (reference sequence). CDR3 length equals 15 residues. Trimming removed 5 bases from V and 2 bases from J, with 15 bases in between. The CDR3 region is CASSPGSTGNYGYTF. The CDR3 DNA sequence: TGTGCCAGTAGTCCCGGGAGTACGGGAAACTATGGCTACACCTTC.

The gene calls are TRBV2 and TRBJ1-5, with TRBD1 identical over 11 bases. CDR1 is SNHLY and CDR2 is FYNNEI in the germline V gene. V trimming: 3 bases; J trimming: 7 bases; junction bases outside the gene matches: 2. The CDR3 runs to 14 residues. The CDR3 region is CASSEDRGQQPQHF. CDR3 nucleotide sequence: TGTGCCAGCAGTGAGGACAGGGGGCAACAGCCCCAGCATTTT.

This chain joins TRBV5-6 and TRBJ2-3, with 13 bases fitting TRBD2. Per the germline V gene, CDR1 is SGHDT and CDR2 is YYEEEE. V dropped 4 bases and J dropped 2; count of bases not matched to a gene: 4. The CDR3 runs 16 residues. The CDR3 loop is CASSGLAGEFTDTQYF. As DNA, the CDR3 is TGTGCCAGCAGCGGACTAGCGGGGGAGTTCACAGATACGCAGTATTTT.

This clone appeared a single time. The chain recombines TRBV5-6 with TRBJ1-1, with a possible D match to TRBD1 (5 bases). Germline CDR1 reads SGHDT; CDR2 reads YYEEEE. Trimming removed 0 bases at V and 10 bases at J, with 13 bases between. The CDR3 totals 13 residues. The CDR3 DNA is TGTGCCAGCAGCTTGGGCGACAGTCTTCGAGCTTTCTTT. Protein sequence: CASSLGDSLRAFF. The variable domain in full, completed from reference TRBV5-6 and TRBJ1-1, reads DAGVTQSPTHLIKTRGQQVTLRCSPKSGHDTVSWYQQALGQGPQFIFQYYEEEERQRGNFPDRFSGHQFPNYSSELNVNALLLGDSALYLCASSLGDSLRAFFGQGTRLTVV.

The V and J genes are TRBV4-3 and TRBJ2-1, with 11 bases that match TRBD2. CDR3 size: 18 residues. V dropped 1 base and J dropped 4; count of bases not matched to a gene: 9. The germline gives CDR1 LGHNA, CDR2 YSLEER. CDR3 in amino acids: CASSQGPSGGPWYNEQFF. The CDR3, as DNA: TGCGCCAGCAGCCAAGGCCCTAGCGGGGGGCCCTGGTACAATGAGCAGTTCTTC.

The chain uses TRBV11-2 and TRBJ1-2; TRBD1 matches at 7 bases. After removal of 5 bases from V and 2 bases from J, the junction contained 5 bases not matched to a gene. Germline V CDR1 and CDR2: SGHAT, FQNNGV. The CDR3 runs to 14 residues. The CDR3 nucleotides are TGTGCCAGCAGCGTGACAGGGTCCAACTATGGCTACACCTTC. Its translation is CASSVTGSNYGYTF. Variable domain in full (rest from reference TRBV11-2 and TRBJ1-2): EAGVAQSPRYKIIEKRQSVAFWCNPISGHATLYWYQQILGQGPKLLIQFQNNGVVDDSQLPKDRFSAERLKGVDSTLKIQPAKLEDSAVYLCASSVTGSNYGYTFGSGTRLTVV.

For the CDR3, the DNA is TGTGCCAGCACTCCTTTGGGGGGGACTAGTATCAATGAGCAGTTCTTC. Encoded protein: CASTPLGGTSINEQFF. The chain employs TRBV27 and TRBJ2-1; 8 positions agree with TRBD2. Germline values: CDR1 MNHEY, CDR2 SMNVEV (reference sequence). The CDR3 runs 16 residues. Unmatched junction bases numbered 14, after V lost 7 bases and J lost 6 bases.

The chain carries TRBV4-3 and TRBJ1-5; the D gene is possibly TRBD1 (5 bases). With 0 bases removed from V and 1 base from J, the gap between germline ends came to 13 bases. This CDR3 spans 17 amino acids. Germline loops: CDR1 LGHNA, CDR2 YSLEER. CDR3 loop: CASSQEIGGTSNQPQHF. DNA for the CDR3: TGCGCCAGCAGCCAAGAAATCGGGGGAACGAGCAATCAGCCCCAGCATTTT.

The chain couples TRBV2 to TRBJ2-3; TRBD1 matches at 8 bases. The CDR3 has 16 residues. Germline loops: CDR1 SNHLY, CDR2 FYNNEI. V dropped 4 bases and J dropped 3; count of bases not matched to a gene: 9. CDR3 nucleotides: TGTGCCAGCAGTGTAAAACAGGGGGAGGAAACAGATACGCAGTATTTT. It translates to CASSVKQGEETDTQYF.

The genes are TRBV10-1 and TRBJ2-7; D is possibly TRBD2 (6 bases). This CDR3 has 14 residues. Trimming left V 2 bases short and J 3 bases short, with 11 bases between. Germline CDR1 WNHNN, CDR2 SYGVQD (reference sequence). CDR3 nucleotides: TGCGCCAGCAGTGAGATTACCGGGGGCTACGAGCAGTACTTC. It encodes CASSEITGGYEQYF.